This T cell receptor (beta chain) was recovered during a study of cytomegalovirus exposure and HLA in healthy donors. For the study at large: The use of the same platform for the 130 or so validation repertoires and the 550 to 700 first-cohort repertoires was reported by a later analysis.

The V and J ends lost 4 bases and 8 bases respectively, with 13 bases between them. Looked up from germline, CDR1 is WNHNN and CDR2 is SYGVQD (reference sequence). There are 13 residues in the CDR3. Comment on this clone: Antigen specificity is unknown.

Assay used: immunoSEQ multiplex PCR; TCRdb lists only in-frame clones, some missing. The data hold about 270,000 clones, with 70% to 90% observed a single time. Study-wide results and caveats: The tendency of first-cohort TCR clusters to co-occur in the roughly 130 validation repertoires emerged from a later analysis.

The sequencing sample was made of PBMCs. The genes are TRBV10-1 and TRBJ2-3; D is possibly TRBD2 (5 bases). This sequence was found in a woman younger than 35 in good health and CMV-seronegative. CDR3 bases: TGCGCCAGCAGTGGGCCCCGGGAAGGTACGCAGTATTTT. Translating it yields CASSGPREGTQYF.